The entry below gives a single T cell receptor (beta chain) sequence along with its context. The data originate from a study of identical twins' blood T cells. Each TCR cDNA library carried sample-specific barcodes on both ends. From the 5' RACE reads, TCRdb called clonotypes with MiXCR, one entry per CDR3 protein. The table lists around 380,000 distinct CDR3 sequences, around 30% of them singletons. V lost 0 bases and J lost 5, with 7 bases in between. CDR1 is DFQATT, CDR2 SNEGSKA, per germline (reference sequence). There are 12 residues in the CDR3. The chain is built from TRBV20-1 and TRBJ2-5, with D possibly matching TRBD1 (5 bases). Sequences were obtained from PBMCs. This sequence originates from a woman aged 18-50 years in good health. CDR3 bases: TGCAGTGCTAGAGAAGGGGTCGAGACCCAGTACTTC. This codes for CSAREGVETQYF.